The next 5 T cell receptor beta chains were all read from a single sample in a study of T-cell memory formation after mild COVID-19. Via MiXCR, TCRdb re-called the 5' RACE reads, giving one row per CDR3 protein. The profile shows a few hundred thousand distinct CDR3 sequences, over 8.5% of them singletons. Sequencing was done on a sample of PBMCs or a T cell subset sorted from them (not recorded which). The source is a young man who had mild COVID-19 (a few samples of this study predate the infection). Cell type and time point are not known.

CDR3 DNA: TGTGCCACCAGTGGGGAGAACTCTGGAAACACCATATATTTT. It translates to CATSGENSGNTIYF. V is TRBV24-1 and J is TRBJ1-3; D gene ambiguous. CDR1 and CDR2 from the germline V gene are KGHDR and SFDVKD. The CDR3 covers 14 residues. Between the trimmed V and J ends, which lost 5 bases and 0 bases, there was a span of 7 bases.

This clonotype was detected ten times or more. This chain links TRBV5-1 with TRBJ1-5, with D possibly TRBD1 on 6 matching bases. There are 14 residues in the CDR3. From germline, CDR1 is SGHRS and CDR2 YFSETQ. Trimming removed 2 bases at V and 8 bases at J, with 14 bases between. The DNA for the CDR3 is TGCGCCAGCAGCTTCAGCGGGGGCCAGGAGCCCCAGCATTTT. Translation: CASSFSGGQEPQHF.

There are a few counts of this clonotype. V and J are TRBV4-3 and TRBJ2-2; TRBD1 matches at 9 bases. The junction had 12 bases not matched to a gene; V was cut back by 4 bases and J by 6 bases. Looked up from germline, CDR1 is LGHNA and CDR2 is YSLEER. This CDR3 spans 17 amino acids. CDR3 region: CASSLRTGQGKAGELFF. The CDR3 DNA is TGCGCCAGCAGCCTTCGAACGGGACAGGGAAAGGCCGGGGAGCTGTTTTTT.

In DNA form, the CDR3 reads TGTGCCAGCAGTCTTAAAACAGGGAGAAGAAACACCATATATTTT. Translated, it gives CASSLKTGRRNTIYF. The V call is TRBV3-1, the J call TRBJ1-3; tentative D call: TRBD1 (6 bases). This CDR3 is 15 amino acids long. Trimming removed 6 bases at V and 5 bases at J, with 17 bases between. CDR1 is LGHDT, CDR2 YNNKEL, per germline (reference sequence).

This clonotype was seen only a few times. J is TRBJ2-7 and V is TRBV7-9, with no clear D. CDR1 and CDR2 (germline): SEHNR, FQNEAQ (reference sequence). Trimming removed 6 bases from V and 4 bases from J, with 10 bases in between. The CDR3 contains 12 residues. CDR3: CASSPLRYEQYF. Here the CDR3 DNA reads TGTGCCAGCAGTCCCCTCAGGTACGAGCAGTACTTC.